The clone carrying this T cell receptor (beta chain) was found a few times. Its antigen is still unknown. TCRdb analysed the 5' RACE reads with MiXCR anew, one entry per CDR3 protein. The profile covers nearly 250,000 distinct CDR3 sequences, with 15% appearing a single time and under 2.5% taken by the ten largest. These data originate in a study of T-cell memory formation after mild COVID-19. Study details: Largely donor-specific sequence clusters came from a couple of donors. The study, taken as a whole, reports: Among clones contracting day 15 to 85, CD4/CD8 was balanced, whereas later expanders leaned CD4+.

The length of the CDR3 is 16 residues. The germline gives CDR1 LGHNA, CDR2 YSLEER. The V and J ends lost 4 bases and 7 bases, in that order; junction bases with no gene match: 13. The sequenced material came from PBMCs or a T cell subset sorted from them (not recorded which). This chain uses TRBV4-3 with TRBJ2-3; TRBD2 matches at 8 bases. This receptor was taken from an adult woman who had mild COVID-19 (a few samples of this study predate the infection). Cell type and time point are not known. In DNA form, the CDR3 reads TGCGCCAGCAGCCCGCCCGGGACTAGTATCTCGAATACGCAGTATTTT. It specifies CASSPPGTSISNTQYF.